One TCR beta chain is described in this entry. Its target is unknown. The sample belongs to a study of CXCR3-negative and CXCR3-positive naive CD8 T cells. With UMI labels, 5' RACE was used to prepare the TRB cDNA libraries. TCRdb processed the 5' RACE reads again and assigns one entry to each CDR3 protein, with no DNA. Its clone listing holds 130,000 to 150,000 distinct CDR3 sequences. Per germline, CDR1 SEHNR and CDR2 FQNEAQ (reference sequence). The CDR3 is made up of 13 amino acids. Study results and caveats: Higher TRB CDR3 hydrophobicity marked CXCR3-positive naive cells relative to CXCR3-negative naive cells.

J is TRBJ1-4 and V is TRBV7-9; TCRdb returns TRBD1, unconfirmable since there is no DNA. This TCR came from a human donor in good health. Some clones in this sample may be carry-over from other donors' samples. Material for sequencing was naive CXCR3+ CD8+ T cells from blood. Subset denoted: CD45RO-CCR7+CD27+CD95- naive CD8+ T cells expressing CXCR3 (TNR3+). Here the CDR3 reads CASSLGGEEKLFF.